The following is a TCR beta chain sequence with its context. Antigen specificity is unknown. The data originate from a study of shared clonotypes between healthy human individuals. General study points: Clonotypes which were not shared had lower generation probabilities than clonotypes that all four donors shared. A few donors held about 5% of naive CD4 clonotypes in common.

The authors distributed each subset's genomic DNA evenly over several immunoSEQ plates. Repertoires were generated with immunoSEQ multiplex PCR, while TCRdb's copy carries only in-frame clones and drops some. The sample includes millions of clones, less than 95% of them seen just once. Germline-derived CDR1 and CDR2 are MNHEY and SVGAGI. The length of the CDR3 is 14 residues. After removal of 6 bases from V and 3 bases from J, the junction contained 5 bases not matched to a gene. CD45RO negativity and positive selection for CCR7 defined naive CD8 cells, a population that excluded terminally differentiated effector memory CD45RA+ cells.

The material sequenced was naive CD8+ T cells sorted from blood. The TCR was taken from a man aged 18 to 29 in good health. This rearrangement joins TRBV6-5 to TRBJ1-5; TRBD1 matches 7 bases. CDR3 residues: CASSKTGFNQPQHF. As DNA, the CDR3 is TGTGCCAGCAGCAAGACAGGGTTCAATCAGCCCCAGCATTTT.